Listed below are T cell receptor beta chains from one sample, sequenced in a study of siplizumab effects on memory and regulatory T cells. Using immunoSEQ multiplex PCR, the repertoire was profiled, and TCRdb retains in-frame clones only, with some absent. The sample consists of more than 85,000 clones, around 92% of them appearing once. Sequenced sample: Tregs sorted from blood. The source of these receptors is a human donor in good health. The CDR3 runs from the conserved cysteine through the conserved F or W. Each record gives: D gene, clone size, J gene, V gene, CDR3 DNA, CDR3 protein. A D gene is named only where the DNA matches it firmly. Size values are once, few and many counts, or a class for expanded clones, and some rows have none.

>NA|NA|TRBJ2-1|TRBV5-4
TGTGCCAGCAGCTTGGATGGGCATGAGCAGTTCTTC
CASSLDGHEQFF
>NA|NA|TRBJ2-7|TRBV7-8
TGTGCCAGCAGCTTAGAGGGGTTTCCCTACGAGCAGTACTTC
CASSLEGFPYEQYF
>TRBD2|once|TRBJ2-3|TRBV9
TGTGCCAGCAGCGTAGCGGGGGGGGGAGATACGCAGTATTTT
CASSVAGGGDTQYF
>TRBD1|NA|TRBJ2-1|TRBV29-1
TGCAGCGGGGGACAGTGGGAGCAGTTCTTC
CSGGQWEQFF
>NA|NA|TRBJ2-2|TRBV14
TGTGCCAGCAGCATTGGGGGGCCCGGGGAGCTGTTTTTT
CASSIGGPGELFF
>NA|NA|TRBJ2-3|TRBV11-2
TGTGCCAGCAGCCCAAGACTAGACCCCTTGCGCACAGATACGCAGTATTTT
CASSPRLDPLRTDTQYF
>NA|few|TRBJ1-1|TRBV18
TGTGCCAGCTCACCACGTCCATCCGGGACTGAAGCTTTCTTT
CASSPRPSGTEAFF
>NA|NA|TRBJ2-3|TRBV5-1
TGCGCCAGCAGCTCCGGGCCAAGCACAGATACGCAGTATTTT
CASSSGPSTDTQYF
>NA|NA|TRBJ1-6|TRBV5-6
TGTGCCAGCAGCTTGGCAGGCCCCTATAATTCACCCCTCCACTTT
CASSLAGPYNSPLHF
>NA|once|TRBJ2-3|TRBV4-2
TGTGCCAGCAGCCAAGACTCCGCGACAGATACGCAGTATTTT
CASSQDSATDTQYF
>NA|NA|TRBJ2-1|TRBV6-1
TGTGCCAGCAGGGGGAGCTCCTACAATGAGCAGTTCTTC
CASRGSSYNEQFF
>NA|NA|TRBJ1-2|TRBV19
TGTGCCAGTAGACCAGGACAGCCTAACTATGGCTACACCTTC
CASRPGQPNYGYTF
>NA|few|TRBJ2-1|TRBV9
TGTGCCAGCAGCCGACCTCAACTCGGGACTTCCAGCTCCTACAATGAGCAGTTCTTC
CASSRPQLGTSSSYNEQFF
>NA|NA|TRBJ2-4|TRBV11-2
TGTGCCAGCAGCTTAGGCCCAGACAGGAACTTC
CASSLGPDRNF
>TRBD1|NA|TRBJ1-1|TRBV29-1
TGCAGCGGGGGACAGGGGGCACAGAACACTGAAGCTTTCTTT
CSGGQGAQNTEAFF
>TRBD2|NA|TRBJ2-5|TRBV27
TGTGCCAGCAGTCAAAGACTAGCGGGGGGGACCCAGTACTTC
CASSQRLAGGTQYF
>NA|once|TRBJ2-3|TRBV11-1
TGTGCCAGCCGCCCCCGGGGTCTACGAGATACGCAGTATTTT
CASRPRGLRDTQYF
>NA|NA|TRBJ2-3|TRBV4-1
TGCGCCAGCAGCAAGGGGGAGAAGTCCACAGATACGCAGTATTTT
CASSKGEKSTDTQYF
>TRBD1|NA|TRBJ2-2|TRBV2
TGTGCCAGCAGTGACACGACAGGGAGCACCGGGGAGCTGTTTTTT
CASSDTTGSTGELFF
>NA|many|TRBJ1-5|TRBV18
TGTGCCAGCTCACGTACGGAGAGCAATCAGCCCCAGCATTTT
CASSRTESNQPQHF
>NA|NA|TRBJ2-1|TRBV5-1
TGCGCCAGCAGCTTGGGTGGCGGGTCGTCTTTGGATGAGCAGTTCTTC
CASSLGGGSSLDEQFF
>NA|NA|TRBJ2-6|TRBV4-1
TGCGCCAGCAGCTCAAGGGCGCTAAGAGGGGGAACTGGGGCCAACGTCCTGACTTTC
CASSSRALRGGTGANVLTF
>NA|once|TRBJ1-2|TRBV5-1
TGCGCCAGCAGCTTGGGGCGCGGTGGCTACACCTTC
CASSLGRGGYTF
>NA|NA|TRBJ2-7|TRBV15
TGTGCCACCAGCAGAGAAATAACAGGGAACTACGAGCAGTACTTC
CATSREITGNYEQYF
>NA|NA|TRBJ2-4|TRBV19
TGTGCCAGTAGTATTGCAGGGATAAAGAACATTCAGTACTTC
CASSIAGIKNIQYF
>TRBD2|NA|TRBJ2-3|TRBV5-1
TGCGCCAGCAGCTTGGGACTAGCGGGAGCAGATACGCAGTATTTT
CASSLGLAGADTQYF
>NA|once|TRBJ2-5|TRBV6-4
TGTGCCAGCAGTGACTCGGGGGTAAGAGAGACCCAGTACTTC
CASSDSGVRETQYF
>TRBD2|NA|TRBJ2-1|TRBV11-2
TGTGCCAGCAGCTTAATCCCTAGCGGGGGGTTCAATGAGCAGTTCTTC
CASSLIPSGGFNEQFF
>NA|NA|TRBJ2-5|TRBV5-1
TGCGCCAGCAGCTTGGTAGGGCAGGTAGAGACCCAGTACTTC
CASSLVGQVETQYF
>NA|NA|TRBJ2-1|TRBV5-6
TGTGCCAGCAGCTTCAGGGTAACCCAGGCGAATGAGCAGTTCTTC
CASSFRVTQANEQFF
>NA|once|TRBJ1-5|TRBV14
TGTGCCAGCAGCCAGACAGGACGAGATCAGCCCCAGCATTTT
CASSQTGRDQPQHF
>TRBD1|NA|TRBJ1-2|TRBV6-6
TGTGCCAGCAGTTACGGGAGACAGGGAGGCTATGGCTACACCTTC
CASSYGRQGGYGYTF
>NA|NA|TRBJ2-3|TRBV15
TGTGCCACCAGCTGGTCCGGGACCCCCCGCACAGATACGCAGTATTTT
CATSWSGTPRTDTQYF
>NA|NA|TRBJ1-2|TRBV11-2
TGTGCCAGCAGCTTCGTAGCGGGCGGCTACACCTTC
CASSFVAGGYTF
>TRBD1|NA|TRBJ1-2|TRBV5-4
TGTGCCAGCAGCCGACTCACAGGGGAAGAAAGCTACACCTTC
CASSRLTGEESYTF
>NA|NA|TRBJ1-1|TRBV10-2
TGCGCCATAAGGGGCCGAACGAACACTGAAGCTTTCTTT
CAIRGRTNTEAFF
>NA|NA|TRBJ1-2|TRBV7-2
TGTGCCAGCAGCTTAGTTCCAGGTTCCTATGGCTACACCTTC
CASSLVPGSYGYTF
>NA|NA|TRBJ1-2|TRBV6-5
TGTGCCAGCAGTTATTTAGGGAACTATGGCTACACCTTC
CASSYLGNYGYTF
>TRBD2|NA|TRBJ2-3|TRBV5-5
TGTGCCAGCAGCTTGCCCAGCGGGGGGGCAGATACGCAGTATTTT
CASSLPSGGADTQYF
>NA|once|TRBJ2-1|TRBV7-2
TGTGCCAGCAGCTTAAGCAGGGGCTCCTACAATGAGCAGTTCTTC
CASSLSRGSYNEQFF
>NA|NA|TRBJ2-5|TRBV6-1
TGTGCCAGCAGTGAATGGGCAGGGAGAGAGACCCAGTACTTC
CASSEWAGRETQYF
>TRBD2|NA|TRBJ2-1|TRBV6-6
TGTGCCAGCACCGGGACTAGCGGGAGCCGAAATGAGCAGTTCTTC
CASTGTSGSRNEQFF
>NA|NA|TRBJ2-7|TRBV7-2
TGTGCCAGCAGCCCCGGCCAGGCCTCCTGGGAGCAGTACTTC
CASSPGQASWEQYF
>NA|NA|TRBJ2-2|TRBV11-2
TGTGCCAGCAGCTTAGGCAGGTCCACCGGGGAGCTGTTTTTT
CASSLGRSTGELFF
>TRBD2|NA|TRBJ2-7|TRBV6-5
TGTGCCAGCAGGGGAGGACTAGCAAACACCTACGAGCAGTACTTC
CASRGGLANTYEQYF
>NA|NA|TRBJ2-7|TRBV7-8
TGTGCCAGCAGCTTAGCATGGGGCCACGAGCAGTACTTC
CASSLAWGHEQYF
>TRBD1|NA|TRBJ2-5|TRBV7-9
TGTGCCAGCAGCCCAGGACAGGGGGCTACTCAAGAGACCCAGTACTTC
CASSPGQGATQETQYF
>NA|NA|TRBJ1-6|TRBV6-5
TGTGCCAGCAGTTACTCACCAGGGATAGGTTCACCCCTCCACTTT
CASSYSPGIGSPLHF
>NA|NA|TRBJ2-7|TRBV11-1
TGTGCCAGCAGCTTAAATTCAGGTCCTTACGAGCAGTACTTC
CASSLNSGPYEQYF
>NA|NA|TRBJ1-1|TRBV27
TGTGCCAGCAGACGTCCAGGGGCTGAAGCTTTCTTT
CASRRPGAEAFF
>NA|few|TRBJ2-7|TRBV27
TGTGCCAGCAGTTTAGACCTCCGCGAGCAGTACTTC
CASSLDLREQYF
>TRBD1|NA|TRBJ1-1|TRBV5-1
TGCGCCAGCAGCACCGGACAGGGGGGCGCTTTCTTT
CASSTGQGGAFF
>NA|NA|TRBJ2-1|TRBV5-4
TGTGCCAGCAGCGCGGGAAGCTCCTACAATGAGCAGTTCTTC
CASSAGSSYNEQFF
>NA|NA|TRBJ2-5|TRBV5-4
TGTGCCAGCAGCTTGGGTCTCTTTCCCGAGACCCAGTACTTC
CASSLGLFPETQYF
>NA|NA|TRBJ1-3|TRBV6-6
TGTGCCAGCAGTTACGGTGGCTCTGGAAACACCATATATTTT
CASSYGGSGNTIYF
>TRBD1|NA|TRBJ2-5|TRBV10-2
TGCGCCAGCGGGGACAGGGGCGAGGCAGAGACCCAGTACTTC
CASGDRGEAETQYF
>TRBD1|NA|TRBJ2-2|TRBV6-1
TGTGCCAGCAGTTCTATGACAGGGGGAGACGGGGAGCTGTTTTTT
CASSSMTGGDGELFF
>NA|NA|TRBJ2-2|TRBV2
TGTGCCAGCAATTCTCAGGGTCCCCTCAACGTCGGGGAGCTGTTTTTT
CASNSQGPLNVGELFF